The 30 T cell receptor beta chains below were found in one sample sequenced in a study of OX40 agonist ivuxolimab in advanced cancers. The repertoire was sequenced with immunoSEQ multiplex PCR; TCRdb's copy has only in-frame clones and lacks some. In the table there are about 94,000 clones, roughly 87% of which are singletons. The material sequenced was CD4+ or CD8+ T cells sorted from blood, taken in a trial of the OX40 agonist ivuxolimab. These receptors originate from an adult with an advanced solid tumor such as melanoma, head and neck, liver or kidney cancer.

This chain connects TRBV7-9 to TRBJ1-2; 8 bases line up with TRBD1. Germline V gene sequence: CDR1 SEHNR, CDR2 FQNEAQ (reference sequence). The CDR3 runs to 19 residues. J gave up 4 bases and V 2 bases, and 18 bases lay outside the gene matches. The CDR3 reads CASSLFGKGPRQGTYGYTF. The CDR3 DNA follows: TGTGCCAGCAGCTTATTTGGTAAGGGTCCCCGACAGGGGACCTATGGCTACACCTTC.

The rearrangement joins TRBV6-6 to TRBJ1-6; D call uncertain. This CDR3 contains 13 residues. The V and J ends lost 2 bases and 9 bases respectively, with 8 bases between them. Germline assignment: CDR1 MNHNY and CDR2 SVGAGI (reference sequence). CDR3: CASSYERGSPLHF. CDR3 nucleotides: TGTGCCAGCAGTTACGAACGGGGTTCACCCCTCCACTTT.

V and J are TRBV11-2 and TRBJ1-2, with D perhaps matching TRBD1 (5 bases). Germline CDR1 is SGHAT and CDR2 is FQNNGV. The CDR3 sequence is 12 residues long. The V end was cut by 0 bases, the J end by 14 bases, with 13 bases between. The CDR3 protein is CASSLDRQGRTF. CDR3 sequence (DNA): TGTGCCAGCAGCTTAGATCGGCAGGGCCGAACCTTC.

The chain recombines TRBV15 with TRBJ1-5, with 7 bases fitting TRBD1. Germline values: CDR1 LNHNV, CDR2 YYDKDF (reference sequence). The CDR3 length is 17 residues. V dropped 0 bases and J dropped 6; count of bases not matched to a gene: 11. CDR3 coding DNA: TGTGCCACCAGCAGAGACAGACAGGGAACTATCACTCAGCCCCAGCATTTT. Translating gives CATSRDRQGTITQPQHF. Together with reference TRBV15 and TRBJ1-5, the CDR3 gives the full variable domain: DAMVIQNPRYQVTQFGKPVTLSCSQTLNHNVMYWYQQKSSQAPKLLFHYYDKDFNNEADTPDNFQSRRPNTSFCFLDIRSPGLGDTAMYLCATSRDRQGTITQPQHFGDGTRLSIL.

This rearrangement joins TRBV19 to TRBJ2-2; D call uncertain. Trimming pared 6 bases from V and 0 bases from J, leaving 8 bases between. From germline, CDR1 is LNHDA and CDR2 SQIVND (reference sequence). The CDR3 contains 14 residues. The CDR3 DNA reads as TGTGCCAGTAGCGGAGCCCCGAACACCGGGGAGCTGTTTTTT. This gives the protein CASSGAPNTGELFF.

This sequence joins TRBV6-6 and TRBJ1-2, with TRBD1 matching over 8 bases. CDR1 MNHNY and CDR2 SVGAGI come from the germline V gene (reference sequence). The CDR3 contains 15 residues. J gave up 4 bases and V 2 bases, and 6 bases lay outside the gene matches. The CDR3 region has the DNA TGTGCCAGCAGTTACGGACAGGGACGTAGCTATGGCTACACCTTC. Translation gives CASSYGQGRSYGYTF.

The chain has TRBV5-1 and TRBJ2-1; D might be TRBD2 (5 bases). V lost 4 bases to trimming and J lost 5 bases, with 10 bases between them. CDR1 is SGHRS, CDR2 YFSETQ, per germline. This CDR3 has 13 residues. The CDR3 spells CASSQDSNNEQFF. The CDR3 DNA sequence: TGCGCCAGCAGCCAGGACTCAAACAATGAGCAGTTCTTC.

V is TRBV18 and J is TRBJ2-7; D gene unclear. CDR1 is KGHSH, CDR2 LQKENI, per germline. The V and J ends lost 6 bases and 6 bases respectively, with 21 bases between them. The CDR3 is 15 residues long. The CDR3 DNA sequence: TGTGCCAGCTCGGCCTTCACGAGCTCCCCGAGCGAGCAGTACTTC. It encodes CASSAFTSSPSEQYF.

V usage is TRBV27 and J usage is TRBJ1-1, with 7 bases that match TRBD1. The germline V gene has CDR1 MNHEY and CDR2 SMNVEV (reference sequence). The CDR3 has 14 amino acids. The V segment lost 5 bases and the J segment 4 bases; nucleotides outside the gene matches: 7. The CDR3 protein is CASSRAGGGTEAFF. The CDR3 region has the DNA TGTGCCAGCAGTCGGGCAGGGGGAGGCACTGAAGCTTTCTTT.

This clone was picked up a small number of times. The chain employs TRBV7-9 and TRBJ1-1; 8 positions agree with TRBD1. The CDR3 consists of 15 residues. Per germline, CDR1 SEHNR and CDR2 FQNEAQ (reference sequence). The junction had 7 bases not matched to a gene; V was cut back by 2 bases and J by 5 bases. The CDR3 bases are TGTGCCAGCAGCTTACTCGCAGGGGGCAATACTGAAGCTTTCTTT. This encodes CASSLLAGGNTEAFF.

As for this clone: Within the sample, other DNA sequences also encode this same CDR3. The genes are TRBV7-9 and TRBJ1-3, with TRBD1 as a possible D gene (6 bases). This CDR3 is 14 amino acids long. Germline V gene data show CDR1 as SEHNR and CDR2 as FQNEAQ (reference sequence). Trimming stripped 7 bases from V and 1 base from J, with 11 bases between. The CDR3 spells CASNPGASGNTIYF. CDR3 DNA: TGTGCCAGCAACCCAGGGGCTTCTGGAAACACCATATATTTT.

V gene TRBV25-1 combines with J gene TRBJ1-6; 8 bases agree with TRBD1. The CDR3 covers 13 residues. CDR1 and CDR2 (germline): MGHDK, SYGVNS. V was clipped by 9 bases and J by 8 bases; unmatched bases: 6. CDR3 DNA: TGTGCCAGTAGGGACAGGTTAGATTCACCCCTCCACTTT. Its translation: CASRDRLDSPLHF. The variable domain in full, completed from reference TRBV25-1 and TRBJ1-6, reads EADIYQTPRYLVIGTGKKITLECSQTMGHDKMYWYQQDPGMELHLIHYSYGVNSTEKGDLSSESTVSRIRTEHFPLTLESARPSHTSQYLCASRDRLDSPLHFGNGTRLTVT.

The rearrangement joins TRBV7-2 to TRBJ2-1; D is unclear. This CDR3 is built from 11 residues. Germline loops: CDR1 SGHTA, CDR2 FQGNSA. The CDR3 loop is CGSSSYNEQFF. CDR3 nucleotides: TGTGGTTCAAGCTCCTACAATGAGCAGTTCTTC.

This clone was counted only a few times. This chain's CDR3 is CASTRWTALDSPLHF. For the CDR3, the DNA is TGTGCCAGCACCAGGTGGACGGCTCTAGATTCACCCCTCCACTTT. The V call is TRBV2, the J call TRBJ1-6, with D unclear. V was cut by 7 bases and J by 8 bases, with 18 bases left in between. CDR1 is SNHLY and CDR2 is FYNNEI in the germline V gene. The CDR3 is 15 amino acids. The variable domain in full, with the rest retrieved from reference TRBV2 and TRBJ1-6, is EPEVTQTPSHQVTQMGQEVILRCVPISNHLYFYWYRQILGQKVEFLVSFYNNEISEKSEIFDDQFSVERPDGSNFTLKIRSTKLEDSAMYFCASTRWTALDSPLHFGNGTRLTVT.

The chain combines TRBV10-3 with TRBJ2-7; 9 bases are a match to TRBD1. The CDR3 spans 11 residues. With V trimmed by 11 bases and J by 3 bases, 2 bases remained unmatched. The germline CDR1 and CDR2 sequences are ENHRY and SYGVKD. This chain's CDR3 is CASTGGYEQYF. CDR3 nucleotides: TGTGCCTCGACAGGGGGCTACGAGCAGTACTTC.

This clone was counted between two and nine times. The chain couples TRBV27 to TRBJ2-7, with D possibly being TRBD1 (5 bases). The CDR3 is 13 amino acids. Germline loops: CDR1 MNHEY, CDR2 SMNVEV (reference sequence). Trimming removed 2 bases at V and 3 bases at J, with 8 bases between. In DNA, the CDR3 is TGTGCCAGCAGTTTACAGGGCAGCTACGAGCAGTACTTC. Encoded protein: CASSLQGSYEQYF.

CDR3 in amino acids: CASSELSGAQYNEQFF. CDR3 bases: TGCGCCAGCAGTGAGTTGAGCGGGGCCCAGTACAATGAGCAGTTCTTC. This chain joins TRBV10-1 and TRBJ2-1; 7 bases line up with TRBD2. CDR1 WNHNN and CDR2 SYGVQD come from the germline V gene (reference sequence). The CDR3 is 16 amino acids. The V segment lost 1 base and the J segment 4 bases; nucleotides outside the gene matches: 7.

Comment on this clone: This sample includes further DNA sequences coding for the same CDR3. This chain joins TRBV2 and TRBJ1-5, with D possibly matching TRBD1 (6 bases). The CDR3 loop spans 15 amino acids. CDR1 is SNHLY, CDR2 FYNNEI, per germline. Trimming left V 4 bases short and J 6 bases short, with 16 bases between. The CDR3 DNA reads as TGTGCCAGCAGTGGGGGAGGGGGTCGGGGTCAGCCCCAGCATTTT. As protein: CASSGGGGRGQPQHF.

This clone appeared a single time. V is TRBV21-1 and J is TRBJ2-7; the D call TRBD2 from the table was never checked on the DNA. TRBV21-1 is a pseudogene locus. The CDR3 extends over 14 amino acids. CDR3 in DNA: TGTGCCAGCACCCGGGAGAGGAAACCCTACGAGCAGTACTTC. Its protein product is CASTRERKPYEQYF.

This clone has only one observation. The V and J genes are TRBV9 and TRBJ1-5; TRBD1 is a possible D gene (6 bases). The ends were cut back, 2 bases at V and 0 bases at J, with 12 bases in the middle. The CDR3 covers 16 residues. Germline CDR1 SGDLS, CDR2 YYNGEE. DNA of the CDR3: TGTGCCAGCAGCGTGGGGGACACATATAGCAATCAGCCCCAGCATTTT. The encoded protein is CASSVGDTYSNQPQHF. The variable domain in full, with the rest retrieved from reference TRBV9 and TRBJ1-5, is DSGVTQTPKHLITATGQRVTLRCSPRSGDLSVYWYQQSLDQGLQFLIQYYNGEERAKGNILERFSAQQFPDLHSELNLSSLELGDSALYFCASSVGDTYSNQPQHFGDGTRLSIL.

This clone has a single count. The gene calls are TRBV5-4 and TRBJ2-1, with TRBD2 identical over 14 bases. With 4 bases clipped from V and 8 bases from J, the junction kept 8 bases outside the gene matches. Germline V gene sequence: CDR1 SGHNT, CDR2 YYREEE (reference sequence). This CDR3 spans 16 amino acids. CDR3 amino acids: CASSREGLAGGYEQFF. CDR3 coding DNA: TGTGCCAGCAGCAGAGAAGGACTAGCGGGGGGCTATGAGCAGTTCTTC.

This chain uses TRBV5-4 with TRBJ1-2; a weak D match, TRBD1 (6 bases). The CDR3 consists of 15 residues. The germline V gene has CDR1 SGHNT and CDR2 YYREEE (reference sequence). The V and J ends lost 4 bases and 4 bases respectively, with 17 bases between them. The CDR3 region has the DNA TGTGCCAGCAGCAGTGGGTTCGACAGGAGCTATGGCTACACCTTC. It encodes CASSSGFDRSYGYTF.

The chain links TRBV13 to TRBJ2-2, with 10 bases matching TRBD1. The CDR3 is 15 amino acids. CDR1 and CDR2 from the germline V gene are PRHDT and FYEKMQ (reference sequence). Trimming removed 7 bases from V and 4 bases from J; junction bases left unmatched: 6. The DNA for the CDR3 is TGTGCCAGCATCCCGGACAGGGGGGGCACCGGGGAGCTGTTTTTT. Protein: CASIPDRGGTGELFF. Variable domain in full (rest from reference TRBV13 and TRBJ2-2): AAGVIQSPRHLIKEKRETATLKCYPIPRHDTVYWYQQGPGQDPQFLISFYEKMQSDKGSIPDRFSAQQFSDYHSELNMSSLELGDSALYFCASIPDRGGTGELFFGEGSRLTVL.

This clone has a single count. The V and J genes are TRBV27 and TRBJ2-2, with D possibly matching TRBD1 (5 bases). V was clipped by 7 bases and J by 7 bases, with 19 bases between them. Per the germline V gene, CDR1 is MNHEY and CDR2 is SMNVEV (reference sequence). The CDR3 has 15 residues. The CDR3 DNA reads as TGTGCCAGCAACCCCCGTGCAGGGCTGTTCGGGGAGCTGTTTTTT. Translating it yields CASNPRAGLFGELFF.

The gene calls are TRBV6-1 and TRBJ1-6; 8 bases are shared with TRBD1. Trimming cost V 1 base and J 8 bases; bases outside gene matches: 4. This CDR3 comprises 15 residues. Germline CDR1 and CDR2: MNHNS and SASEGT. The CDR3 loop is CASSEVDRVHSPLHF. The CDR3 region has the DNA TGTGCCAGCAGTGAAGTGGACAGGGTTCATTCACCCCTCCACTTT.

The chain has TRBV7-3 and TRBJ2-7; D is perhaps TRBD1 or TRBD2 (6 bases each). Trimming left V 8 bases short and J 7 bases short, with 24 bases between. CDR3 length: 15 residues. Germline V gene sequence: CDR1 SGHTA, CDR2 FQGTGA. Here the CDR3 reads CASSSSGGDTREQYF. In DNA form, the CDR3 reads TGTGCCAGCTCTTCGTCAGGAGGGGACACGAGGGAGCAGTACTTC. Full variable domain (missing parts from reference TRBV7-3 and TRBJ2-7): GAGVSQTPSNKVTEKGKYVELRCDPISGHTALYWYRQSLGQGPEFLIYFQGTGAADDSGLPNDRFFAVRPEGSVSTLKIQRTERGDSAVYLCASSSSGGDTREQYFGPGTRLTVT.

This chain uses TRBV18 with TRBJ1-2, with a weak D call TRBD1 (5 bases). CDR1 and CDR2 from the germline V gene are KGHSH and LQKENI. V shed 1 base and J shed 3 bases, with 12 bases lying between them. The CDR3 consists of 15 residues. CDR3 protein: CASSPLGGVDYGYTF. The CDR3 DNA reads TGTGCCAGCTCACCACTCGGGGGTGTCGACTATGGCTACACCTTC. Based on the CDR3 plus reference TRBV18 and TRBJ1-2, the full variable domain is NAGVMQNPRHLVRRRGQEARLRCSPMKGHSHVYWYRQLPEEGLKFMVYLQKENIIDESGMPKERFSAEFPKEGPSILRIQQVVRGDSAAYFCASSPLGGVDYGYTFGSGTRLTVV.

The rearrangement joins TRBV9 to TRBJ2-7; a possible D gene is TRBD1 (6 bases). This CDR3 spans 11 amino acids. CDR1 is SGDLS, CDR2 YYNGEE, per germline. The ends were cut back, 7 bases at V and 3 bases at J, with 8 bases in the middle. The CDR3 bases are TGTGCCAGCGGGGGCCGCTACGAGCAGTACTTC. This translates into CASGGRYEQYF.

The chain is built from TRBV7-9 and TRBJ2-4; D call uncertain. Germline V lookup: CDR1 SEHNR, CDR2 FQNEAQ (reference sequence). V gave up 1 base and J gave up 1 base, with 8 bases separating them. This CDR3 has 15 amino acids. CDR3 region: CASSLDGKAKNIQYF. CDR3 DNA sequence: TGTGCCAGCAGCTTAGATGGAAAGGCCAAAAACATTCAGTACTTC.

The rearrangement uses TRBV9 and TRBJ2-7; TRBD1 matches 10 bases. This CDR3 is built from 14 residues. Germline assignment: CDR1 SGDLS and CDR2 YYNGEE. V dropped 0 bases and J dropped 6; count of bases not matched to a gene: 3. The CDR3 reads CASSVEGQGLEQYF. The CDR3 bases are TGTGCCAGCAGCGTAGAGGGACAGGGGCTCGAGCAGTACTTC.